These 30 T cell receptor beta chains were all obtained from the same sample, sequenced in a study of CD8 T cells in Susac syndrome. RNA totalling roughly 0.45 to 1 ug underwent reverse transcription with random hexamers. Using its own MiXCR run on the immunoSEQ multiplex PCR reads, TCRdb lists one record per CDR3 protein. The sample lists some 190,000 distinct CDR3 sequences; approximately 94% were seen once. Sequences were obtained from CD4+ T cells from PBMCs. The receptors come from a human donor in good health.

This clonotype came up once. The chain recombines TRBV5-6 with TRBJ1-4; maybe TRBD1 (5 bases). The CDR3 loop spans 13 amino acids. Trimming stripped 2 bases from V and 4 bases from J, with 6 bases between. Per the germline V gene, CDR1 is SGHDT and CDR2 is YYEEEE. In DNA, the CDR3 is TGTGCCAGCAGCTTCAGGGTTAATGAAAAACTGTTTTTT. Translation gives CASSFRVNEKLFF.

The V call is TRBV5-4, the J call TRBJ2-7; D unresolved. The length of the CDR3 is 14 residues. The germline V gene encodes CDR1 SGHNT and CDR2 YYREEE (reference sequence). Trimming removed 3 bases at V and 0 bases at J, with 10 bases between. CDR3 residues: CASSWTPNSYEQYF. DNA for the CDR3: TGTGCCAGCAGCTGGACCCCTAACTCCTACGAGCAGTACTTC.

This chain connects TRBV27 to TRBJ2-1; 8 nucleotides agree with TRBD2. The CDR3 totals 13 residues. Germline assignment: CDR1 MNHEY and CDR2 SMNVEV (reference sequence). Trimming at V came to 7 bases and at J to 5 bases, leaving 4 bases not matched to a gene. The CDR3: CASKSGRNNEQFF. CDR3 DNA: TGTGCCAGCAAAAGCGGGAGAAACAATGAGCAGTTCTTC.

V and J are TRBV20-1 and TRBJ2-5, with D possibly TRBD1 on 5 matching bases. In germline, CDR1 is DFQATT, CDR2 SNEGSKA (reference sequence). V was clipped by 1 base and J by 4 bases, with 10 bases between them. The CDR3 is 13 residues long. CDR3 protein: CSARGQGLETQYF. For the CDR3, the DNA is TGCAGTGCTAGAGGTCAGGGATTAGAGACCCAGTACTTC.

This sequence joins TRBV20-1 and TRBJ2-7; possibly TRBD2 for D (5 bases). The CDR3 contains 13 residues. Germline-derived CDR1 and CDR2 are DFQATT and SNEGSKA (reference sequence). Trimming left V 5 bases short and J 1 base short, with 12 bases between. CDR3 coding DNA: TGCAGTGCTTTGGACCGAGGGTCCTACGAGCAGTACTTC. It specifies CSALDRGSYEQYF.

V usage is TRBV23-1 and J usage is TRBJ2-5, with 8 bases identical to TRBD1. TRBV23-1 is recorded as an ORF, its role being uncertain. V trimming: 5 bases; J trimming: 4 bases; junction bases outside the gene matches: 6. The CDR3 consists of 14 residues. CDR3 nucleotide sequence: TGCGCCAGCAGTTCAGGACAGGGAGGAGAGACCCAGTACTTC. It is translated as CASSSGQGGETQYF.

The chain carries TRBV5-6 and TRBJ2-3; unclear D gene. V dropped 4 bases and J dropped 0 bases, with 15 bases sitting between them. This CDR3 contains 16 residues. The V gene's germline CDR1 is SGHDT and CDR2 YYEEEE. Written as DNA, the CDR3 is TGTGCCAGCAGCCCCTCCGCGACAAGAAGCACAGATACGCAGTATTTT. As protein: CASSPSATRSTDTQYF. The complete variable domain, with remaining parts taken from reference TRBV5-6 and TRBJ2-3, reads DAGVTQSPTHLIKTRGQQVTLRCSPKSGHDTVSWYQQALGQGPQFIFQYYEEEERQRGNFPDRFSGHQFPNYSSELNVNALLLGDSALYLCASSPSATRSTDTQYFGPGTRLTVL.

The V and J genes are TRBV20-1 and TRBJ1-5, with 7 bases that match TRBD1. Germline V gives CDR1 DFQATT, CDR2 SNEGSKA (reference sequence). This CDR3 region has 15 residues. Trimming removed 0 bases from V and 4 bases from J; junction bases left unmatched: 6. CDR3 in amino acids: CSARDWGTANQPQHF. The CDR3 DNA sequence: TGCAGTGCTAGAGATTGGGGGACAGCAAATCAGCCCCAGCATTTT.

The V and J genes are TRBV20-1 and TRBJ2-7; 8 bases line up with TRBD1. With 6 bases clipped from V and 5 bases from J, the junction kept 9 bases outside the gene matches. CDR3 length: 13 amino acids. Germline CDR1 is DFQATT and CDR2 is SNEGSKA (reference sequence). CDR3 DNA sequence: TGCAGTGCGTCCCAGACAGGGGCCCACGAGCAGTACTTC. It specifies CSASQTGAHEQYF.

The gene calls are TRBV20-1 and TRBJ2-3; no reliable D call. The CDR3 has 14 amino acids. CDR1 and CDR2 from the germline V gene are DFQATT and SNEGSKA (reference sequence). Trimming pared 0 bases from V and 3 bases from J, leaving 10 bases between. In DNA, the CDR3 is TGCAGTGCTAGAGATCGAGCTCGTACAGATACGCAGTATTTT. Translated: CSARDRARTDTQYF.

V usage is TRBV19 and J usage is TRBJ2-3; 8 bases are shared with TRBD2. Germline trimming cut 3 bases from V and 2 bases from J; bases unmatched to any gene: 4. This CDR3 spans 15 amino acids. Germline V gives CDR1 LNHDA, CDR2 SQIVND (reference sequence). CDR3 sequence reads: CASSIGLADTDTQYF. In DNA form, the CDR3 reads TGTGCCAGTAGTATCGGACTAGCTGACACAGATACGCAGTATTTT.

This chain links TRBV29-1 with TRBJ2-7; no definite D call. The CDR3 runs 11 residues. The V and J ends lost 3 bases and 3 bases respectively, with 6 bases between them. In germline, CDR1 is SQVTM, CDR2 ANQGSEA. CDR3 amino acids: CSVEGSYEQYF. The CDR3 DNA sequence: TGCAGCGTTGAGGGCAGCTACGAGCAGTACTTC.

The chain has TRBV2 and TRBJ1-2; a possible D gene is TRBD1 (5 bases). The ends were cut back, 8 bases at V and 8 bases at J, with 21 bases in the middle. CDR3 length: 14 residues. The germline CDR1 and CDR2 sequences are SNHLY and FYNNEI. The CDR3 is CASSLYQGPSGYTF. In nucleotides, the CDR3 is TGTGCCAGCTCCCTTTATCAGGGCCCCTCAGGCTACACCTTC.

The chain joins TRBV7-2 to TRBJ2-5; TRBD1 matches 9 bases. The CDR3 has 16 residues. J lost 5 bases, V lost 1 base, and 8 bases had no gene match. Per the germline V gene, CDR1 is SGHTA and CDR2 is FQGNSA. The CDR3 nucleotides read TGTGCCAGCAGCTTAGTGATGGGACAGGGAGGGGAGACCCAGTACTTC. Its protein is CASSLVMGQGGETQYF. The full variable domain, its missing parts supplied by reference TRBV7-2 and TRBJ2-5, is GAGVSQSPSNKVTEKGKDVELRCDPISGHTALYWYRQSLGQGLEFLIYFQGNSAPDKSGLPSDRFSAERTGGSVSTLTIQRTQQEDSAVYLCASSLVMGQGGETQYFGPGTRLLVL.

This rearrangement joins TRBV27 to TRBJ2-7; D remains unclear. Trimming took off 10 bases at V and 2 bases at J, with 12 bases between the two ends. Germline CDR1 and CDR2: MNHEY and SMNVEV (reference sequence). CDR3 length: 12 amino acids. CDR3 protein: CATSEGPYEQYF. The CDR3, as DNA: TGTGCCACCTCAGAAGGCCCCTACGAGCAGTACTTC.

V gene TRBV7-9 combines with J gene TRBJ2-5; D is undetermined. This CDR3 is built from 13 residues. Trimming left V 2 bases short and J 9 bases short, with 13 bases between. Per germline, CDR1 SEHNR and CDR2 FQNEAQ (reference sequence). CDR3 nucleotides: TGTGCCAGCAGCTTACACGACATCCCGGCCCAGTACTTC. Protein sequence: CASSLHDIPAQYF.

The rearrangement links TRBV28 to TRBJ1-1, with D maybe TRBD1 (5 bases). The CDR3 is 14 residues long. The V gene lost 3 bases and the J gene lost 4 bases, with 12 bases spanning the gap. Germline CDR1 is MDHEN and CDR2 is SYDVKM. The CDR3 nucleotides are TGTGCCAGCAGTTTGCGGGCCGGGGGCACTGAAGCTTTCTTT. Protein: CASSLRAGGTEAFF. The full variable domain, in which reference TRBV28 and TRBJ1-1 provide the parts outside the CDR3, is DVKVTQSSRYLVKRTGEKVFLECVQDMDHENMFWYRQDPGLGLRLIYFSYDVKMKEKGDIPEGYSVSREKKERFSLILESASTNQTSMYLCASSLRAGGTEAFFGQGTRLTVV.

The V call is TRBV29-1, the J call TRBJ2-3, with TRBD2 as a possible D gene (6 bases). CDR3 size: 12 residues. Germline lookup yields CDR1 SQVTM and CDR2 ANQGSEA. V dropped 4 bases and J dropped 4 bases, with 9 bases sitting between them. CDR3 region: CSVGRVADTQYF. The CDR3, as DNA: TGCAGCGTTGGGAGGGTGGCAGATACGCAGTATTTT.

The chain has TRBV29-1 and TRBJ2-2, with 8 bases lining up with TRBD1. V gave up 6 bases and J gave up 1 base; unmatched junction bases: 4. There are 14 residues in the CDR3. Germline V gene lookup returns CDR1 SQVTM and CDR2 ANQGSEA. The CDR3 DNA follows: TGCAGCGTACGGACAGGGTGGAACACCGGGGAGCTGTTTTTT. The encoded protein is CSVRTGWNTGELFF.

The V call is TRBV20-1, the J call TRBJ2-5; D is possibly TRBD1 (6 bases). V lost 4 bases and J lost 5, with 11 bases in between. Germline loops: CDR1 DFQATT, CDR2 SNEGSKA (reference sequence). This CDR3 region has 12 residues. CDR3 amino acids: CSAITGLETQYF. In nucleotides, the CDR3 is TGCAGTGCTATAACAGGGCTGGAGACCCAGTACTTC.

The V and J genes are TRBV29-1 and TRBJ1-2; a weak D match, TRBD1 (5 bases). There are 11 residues in the CDR3. V was shortened by 4 bases and J by 8 bases, with 11 bases between the two germline ends. Looked up from germline, CDR1 is SQVTM and CDR2 is ANQGSEA. In DNA, the CDR3 is TGCAGCGTTGGTCCGGGGGTGGGCTACACCTTC. Encoded protein: CSVGPGVGYTF.

The gene calls are TRBV12-3 or TRBV12-4 and TRBJ2-6; no firm D call. Trimming removed 6 bases from V and 0 bases from J, with 24 bases in between. This CDR3 has 20 amino acids. The CDR3 is CASSPSWSPRQISGANVLTF. The CDR3 bases are TGTGCCAGCAGCCCCTCGTGGTCTCCACGCCAAATCTCTGGGGCCAACGTCCTGACTTTC.

This clonotype was recorded once. V and J are TRBV4-3 and TRBJ2-2; D possibly corresponds to TRBD2 (6 bases). V lost 0 bases to trimming and J lost 4 bases, with 18 bases between them. CDR3 length: 18 amino acids. Per germline, CDR1 LGHNA and CDR2 YSLEER. This CDR3 reads CASSQDLLGGASTGELFF. The CDR3, as DNA: TGCGCCAGCAGCCAAGATCTTCTGGGCGGGGCGTCCACCGGGGAGCTGTTTTTT.

V usage is TRBV7-2 and J usage is TRBJ1-2, with 9 positions matching TRBD1. CDR3 length: 14 residues. The V and J ends lost 5 bases and 8 bases, in that order; junction bases with no gene match: 9. Germline CDR1 reads SGHTA; CDR2 reads FQGNSA. CDR3 residues: CASSPPRGQGGYTF. CDR3 DNA: TGTGCCAGCAGCCCTCCCCGGGGACAGGGCGGCTACACCTTC.

The chain carries TRBV4-1 and TRBJ2-1; 11 bases align to TRBD2. V shed 1 base and J 6 bases; nucleotides not matched to a gene: 8. The CDR3 consists of 17 residues. Germline V gene lookup returns CDR1 MGHRA and CDR2 YSYEKL. CDR3: CASSQVSSGRTPNEQFF. In nucleotides, the CDR3 is TGCGCCAGCAGCCAAGTGTCTAGCGGGAGGACCCCCAATGAGCAGTTCTTC.

The chain carries TRBV30 and TRBJ1-1; TRBD1 matches 7 bases. From germline, CDR1 is GTSNPN and CDR2 SVGIG (reference sequence). V lost 4 bases, J lost 0 bases, and 5 bases stayed unmatched. The CDR3 extends over 14 amino acids. The CDR3 protein is CAWTTGALNTEAFF. The CDR3 DNA is TGTGCCTGGACAACAGGGGCCCTGAACACTGAAGCTTTCTTT.

This chain links TRBV6-6 with TRBJ2-3; 12 nucleotides align to TRBD2. Germline V gives CDR1 MNHNY, CDR2 SVGAGI (reference sequence). CDR3 size: 14 residues. J gave up 4 bases and V 8 bases, and 4 bases lay outside the gene matches. The CDR3 DNA reads as TGTGCCAGCCGGCTAGCGGGAGGGTCAGATACGCAGTATTTT. Amino acid sequence: CASRLAGGSDTQYF.

The CDR3 sequence is CASMVYNEQFF. In nucleotides, the CDR3 is TGTGCCAGCATGGTCTACAATGAGCAGTTCTTC. The chain recombines TRBV6-5 with TRBJ2-1; the D is unclear. The CDR3 loop spans 11 amino acids. Germline assignment: CDR1 MNHEY and CDR2 SVGAGI. V was shortened by 7 bases and J by 3 bases, with 4 bases between the two germline ends.

The chain joins TRBV20-1 to TRBJ2-3, with 7 bases identical to TRBD1. The CDR3 runs to 13 residues. The J segment lost 2 bases and the V segment lost 4 bases, leaving 3 bases of the junction unmatched. Germline CDR1 and CDR2: DFQATT and SNEGSKA (reference sequence). CDR3 sequence (DNA): TGCAGTGCTACGGGGACAGCCACAGATACGCAGTATTTT. This encodes CSATGTATDTQYF.

This chain links TRBV20-1 with TRBJ1-1; D perhaps matches TRBD1 (6 bases). The V end lost 5 bases, the J end lost 0 bases, and 10 bases lay between the germline ends. Germline V gives CDR1 DFQATT, CDR2 SNEGSKA (reference sequence). The CDR3 is 13 residues long. For the CDR3, the DNA is TGCAGTGCTCTCGGACAGCTGAACACTGAAGCTTTCTTT. Translated: CSALGQLNTEAFF.